This T cell receptor (beta chain) stems from a study of cytomegalovirus exposure and HLA in healthy donors. Study-wide findings and caveats: Several of the most significant clusters appeared, in a later analysis, to be linked to common viral pathogens. Sequence variants that were highly shared formed a cluster that was likely a sequencing artifact.

Primers for the PCR totalled 60 Vbeta and 13 Jbeta. This table comes from immunoSEQ multiplex PCR, and its TCRdb copy is limited to in-frame clones, with some not included. The sample consists of around 160,000 clones, approximately 77% of them appearing once. Concerning this clone: The antigen is not known.

Germline V CDR1 and CDR2: PRHDT, FYEKMQ (reference sequence). The CDR3 length is 14 residues. V lost 4 bases to trimming and J lost 0 bases; unmatched junction nucleotides: 2. What was sequenced was PBMCs. This TCR was recovered from a male donor in good health and CMV-seropositive. The chain joins TRBV13 to TRBJ2-5, with 7 bases identical to TRBD2. CDR3 amino acids: CASSYGGYQETQYF. CDR3 in DNA: TGTGCCAGCAGCTACGGGGGGTACCAAGAGACCCAGTACTTC.